The 12 T cell receptor beta chains below all came from one sample that was sequenced in a study of blood T cell repertoires in COVID-19. Some clones are missing from TCRdb's copy, which holds only in-frame ones; the method was immunoSEQ multiplex PCR. The table has 70,000 or so clones, under 95% seen once; the top ten hold more than 8%. The sample was peripheral blood. The receptors derive from a human donor in a cohort sampled during active COVID-19.

The chain is built from TRBV5-1 and TRBJ1-3; maybe TRBD1 (5 bases). The CDR3 covers 16 residues. Looked up from germline, CDR1 is SGHRS and CDR2 is YFSETQ. Trimming cost V 5 bases and J 2 bases, with 17 bases left between them. CDR3 coding DNA: TGCGCCAGCAGTGTTCAGGGAAGTCAGACTGGAAACACCATATATTTT. Translation: CASSVQGSQTGNTIYF.

V and J are TRBV2 and TRBJ1-1; TRBD1 agrees at 9 bases. Trimming at V came to 4 bases and at J to 6 bases, leaving 6 bases not matched to a gene. The CDR3 spans 14 residues. CDR1 and CDR2 from the germline V gene are SNHLY and FYNNEI. CDR3 nucleotide sequence: TGTGCCAGCAGTGTGACAGGGGGAGTTCCTGAAGCTTTCTTT. It encodes CASSVTGGVPEAFF.

The CDR3 region is CASSEVVGGRGETQYF. The CDR3 nucleotides are TGTGCCAGCAGTGAAGTTGTTGGGGGCCGGGGAGAGACCCAGTACTTC. The genes are TRBV6-1 and TRBJ2-5; weak D call: TRBD1 (6 bases). The length of the CDR3 is 16 residues. The V gene's germline CDR1 is MNHNS and CDR2 SASEGT. V was shortened by 1 base and J by 4 bases, with 16 bases between the two germline ends.

The V and J genes are TRBV6-6 and TRBJ2-7; 7 bases align to TRBD2. The length of the CDR3 is 16 residues. V lost 0 bases to trimming and J lost 0 bases; unmatched junction nucleotides: 5. The germline gives CDR1 MNHNY, CDR2 SVGAGI (reference sequence). The CDR3 protein is CASSYSERGLSYEQYF. For the CDR3, the DNA is TGTGCCAGCAGTTACTCAGAGCGGGGCCTCTCCTACGAGCAGTACTTC.

The J gene is TRBJ1-1, the V gene TRBV9; 9 bases line up with TRBD1. Unmatched junction bases numbered 4, after V lost 6 bases and J lost 1 base. The V gene's germline CDR1 is SGDLS and CDR2 YYNGEE. CDR3 length: 14 residues. The CDR3 DNA is TGTGCCAGCAACCTACAGGGGGCGAACACTGAAGCTTTCTTT. Its translation: CASNLQGANTEAFF. The full variable domain, its missing parts supplied by reference TRBV9 and TRBJ1-1, is DSGVTQTPKHLITATGQRVTLRCSPRSGDLSVYWYQQSLDQGLQFLIQYYNGEERAKGNILERFSAQQFPDLHSELNLSSLELGDSALYFCASNLQGANTEAFFGQGTRLTVV.

This sequence joins TRBV2 and TRBJ2-7, with D perhaps TRBD2 (5 bases). V was cut by 2 bases and J by 6 bases, with 17 bases left in between. Germline V gene lookup returns CDR1 SNHLY and CDR2 FYNNEI. There are 15 residues in the CDR3. CDR3 protein: CASSEYLRQEAEQYF. The DNA for the CDR3 is TGTGCCAGCAGTGAATATTTGAGGCAGGAGGCCGAGCAGTACTTC. The entire variable domain, with the rest obtained from reference TRBV2 and TRBJ2-7, is as follows: EPEVTQTPSHQVTQMGQEVILRCVPISNHLYFYWYRQILGQKVEFLVSFYNNEISEKSEIFDDQFSVERPDGSNFTLKIRSTKLEDSAMYFCASSEYLRQEAEQYFGPGTRLTVT.

The sample holds one count of this clone. The chain employs TRBV9 and TRBJ2-6; 7 nucleotides agree with TRBD2. CDR1 and CDR2 (germline): SGDLS, YYNGEE. The CDR3 spans 15 residues. With V trimmed by 3 bases and J by 2 bases, 2 bases remained unmatched. CDR3 DNA sequence: TGTGCCAGCAGCGGACGGGGGGCTGGGGCCAACGTCCTGACTTTC. Translated, it gives CASSGRGAGANVLTF. Full variable domain (outside the CDR3, taken from reference TRBV9 and TRBJ2-6): DSGVTQTPKHLITATGQRVTLRCSPRSGDLSVYWYQQSLDQGLQFLIQYYNGEERAKGNILERFSAQQFPDLHSELNLSSLELGDSALYFCASSGRGAGANVLTFGAGSRLTVL.

This clone occurred a few times. The rearrangement uses TRBV10-1 and TRBJ1-4, with a tentative D call TRBD1 (6 bases). V lost 2 bases and J 7 bases, leaving 14 bases between the germline ends. This CDR3 spans 15 amino acids. CDR1 is WNHNN, CDR2 SYGVQD, per germline (reference sequence). CDR3 nucleotide sequence: TGCGCCAGCAGTGAGAGGGGGTTTGATAGTGAAAAACTGTTTTTT. Translated, it gives CASSERGFDSEKLFF.

The V call is TRBV27, the J call TRBJ2-7; TRBD1 matches at 9 bases. V lost 8 bases to trimming and J lost 5 bases; unmatched junction nucleotides: 10. This CDR3 has 14 amino acids. CDR1 MNHEY and CDR2 SMNVEV come from the germline V gene (reference sequence). This CDR3 reads CASARATGGDEQYF. The CDR3 nucleotides read TGTGCCAGCGCCCGGGCGACAGGGGGTGACGAGCAGTACTTC.

This chain connects TRBV2 to TRBJ1-1, with unresolved D. CDR3 length: 12 amino acids. The germline V and J ends were trimmed by 5 bases and 3 bases, with 7 bases remaining between them. Germline CDR1 and CDR2: SNHLY and FYNNEI. The CDR3 sequence is CASSKADTEAFF. The CDR3 coding sequence is TGTGCCAGCAGTAAGGCGGACACTGAAGCTTTCTTT.

The rearrangement joins TRBV9 to TRBJ2-2, with D maybe TRBD2 (6 bases). The CDR3 is made up of 14 amino acids. Germline lookup yields CDR1 SGDLS and CDR2 YYNGEE. V lost 0 bases and J 5 bases, leaving 8 bases between the germline ends. The CDR3 reads CASSVAGVTGELFF. The CDR3 nucleotides are TGTGCCAGCAGCGTAGCGGGGGTTACCGGGGAGCTGTTTTTT.

This clone was seen a single time. The chain carries TRBV9 and TRBJ2-2, with 7 bases aligning to TRBD2. This CDR3 comprises 13 residues. Germline CDR1 SGDLS, CDR2 YYNGEE. V gave up 3 bases and J gave up 9 bases; unmatched junction bases: 5. This CDR3 reads CASSAGGPRELFF. For the CDR3, the DNA is TGTGCCAGCAGCGCGGGGGGTCCCCGGGAGCTGTTTTTT.